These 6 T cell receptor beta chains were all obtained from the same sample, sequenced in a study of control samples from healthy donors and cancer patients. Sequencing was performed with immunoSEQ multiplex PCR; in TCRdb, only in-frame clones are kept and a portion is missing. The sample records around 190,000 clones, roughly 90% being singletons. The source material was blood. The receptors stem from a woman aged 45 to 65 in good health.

The CDR3 region has the DNA TGTGCCAGCTTCAGCCGGGTGGTCTACGAGCAGTACTTC. Encoded protein: CASFSRVVYEQYF. The chain combines TRBV7-9 with TRBJ2-7; D gene uncertain. CDR1 and CDR2 from the germline V gene are SEHNR and FQNEAQ (reference sequence). There are 13 residues in the CDR3. The V and J ends lost 8 bases and 3 bases respectively, with 14 bases between them.

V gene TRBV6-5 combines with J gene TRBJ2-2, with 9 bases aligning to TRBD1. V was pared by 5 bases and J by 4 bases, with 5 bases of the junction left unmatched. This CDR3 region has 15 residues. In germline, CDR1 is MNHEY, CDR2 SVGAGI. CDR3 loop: CASSRDRVTTGELFF. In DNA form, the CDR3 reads TGTGCCAGCAGTCGGGACAGGGTGACCACCGGGGAGCTGTTTTTT.

CDR3 amino acids: CASSVGTSRESETQYF. The CDR3 region has the DNA TGTGCCAGCAGCGTTGGGACTAGCCGCGAGTCAGAGACCCAGTACTTC. This chain links TRBV9 with TRBJ2-5, with 9 bases matching TRBD2. J gave up 4 bases and V 2 bases, and 9 bases lay outside the gene matches. CDR1 and CDR2 from the germline V gene are SGDLS and YYNGEE. The CDR3 has 16 amino acids.

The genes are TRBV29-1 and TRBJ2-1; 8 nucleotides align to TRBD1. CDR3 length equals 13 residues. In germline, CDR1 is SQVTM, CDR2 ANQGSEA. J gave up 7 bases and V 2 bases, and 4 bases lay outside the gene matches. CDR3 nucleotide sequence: TGCAGCGTTGAAAAGGGACAGGTAAATGAGCAGTTCTTC. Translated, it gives CSVEKGQVNEQFF.

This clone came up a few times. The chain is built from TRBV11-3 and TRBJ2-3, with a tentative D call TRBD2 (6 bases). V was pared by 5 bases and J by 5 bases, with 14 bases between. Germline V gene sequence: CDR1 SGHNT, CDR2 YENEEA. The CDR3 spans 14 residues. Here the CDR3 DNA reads TGTGCCAGCAGCCCCGGGGGAGCTGGAGATACGCAGTATTTT. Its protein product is CASSPGGAGDTQYF.

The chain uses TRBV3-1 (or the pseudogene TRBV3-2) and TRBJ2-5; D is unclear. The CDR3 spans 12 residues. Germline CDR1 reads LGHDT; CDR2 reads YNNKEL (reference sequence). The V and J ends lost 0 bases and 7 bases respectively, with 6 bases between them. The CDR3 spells CASSQDSGTQYF. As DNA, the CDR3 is TGTGCCAGCAGCCAAGATTCGGGGACCCAGTACTTC.